This T cell receptor (beta chain) stems from a study of molecular identifiers for immune sequencing clone quantification. Bulk libraries came from a prior protocol with listed TCR primers. TCRdb re-called the PCR reads with MiXCR, one entry per CDR3 protein. The sample includes under 650,000 distinct CDR3 sequences, 15% to 20% of them seen just once. Sorting defined naive CD8 T cells as CD8+CD4-CCR7+CD45RA+. Points from the study as a whole: Detectable among some 1 million naive cells, according to reports, was Jurkat TCR RNA spiked in from one cell. Sharing of a barcode by identical TCR molecules could cause highly expanded clone sizes to be underestimated.

This clonotype was counted ten times or more. What it binds is unknown. The sequence came from a human donor in good health. Some libraries in this study had Jurkat cell RNA spiked in. Sequenced input: naive CD8+ T cells from blood, with Jurkat cell RNA spiked in. Noted subset: FACS-sorted CD8+CD4-CCR7+CD45RA+ naive T cells.

The CDR3 here is CASSADVTYEQYF. CDR3 coding DNA: TGTGCCAGCAGCGCGGACGTGACCTACGAGCAGTACTTC. This chain connects TRBV7-3 to TRBJ2-7; no clear D. The CDR3 spans 13 residues. The ends were cut back, 5 bases at V and 2 bases at J, with 10 bases in the middle. CDR1 and CDR2 from the germline V gene are SGHTA and FQGTGA.